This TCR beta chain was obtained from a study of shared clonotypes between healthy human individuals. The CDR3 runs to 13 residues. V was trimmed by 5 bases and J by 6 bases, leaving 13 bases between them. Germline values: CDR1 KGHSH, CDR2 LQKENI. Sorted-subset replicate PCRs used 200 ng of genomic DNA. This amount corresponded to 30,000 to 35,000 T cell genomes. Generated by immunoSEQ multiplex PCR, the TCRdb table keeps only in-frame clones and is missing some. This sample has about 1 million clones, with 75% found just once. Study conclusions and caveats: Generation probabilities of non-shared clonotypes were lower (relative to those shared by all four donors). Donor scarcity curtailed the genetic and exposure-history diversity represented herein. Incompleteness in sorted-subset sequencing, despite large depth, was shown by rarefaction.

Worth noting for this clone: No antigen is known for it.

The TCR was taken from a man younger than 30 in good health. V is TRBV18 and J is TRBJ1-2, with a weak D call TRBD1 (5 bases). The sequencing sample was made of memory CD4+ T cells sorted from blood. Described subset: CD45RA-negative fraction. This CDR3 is CASSSTQGDGYTF. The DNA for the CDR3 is TGTGCCAGCTCATCCACCCAAGGGGATGGCTACACCTTC.